This TCR beta chain was recorded in a study of blood T cell repertoires in COVID-19. On the study more broadly: Acute and convalescent COVID-19 samples came from the United States, Italy and Spain. From T cells, B-cell-depleted T cells, or PBMCs came the material, which was cDNA or gDNA.

CDR1 and CDR2 (germline): LNHNV, YYDKDF (reference sequence). The CDR3 extends over 14 amino acids. V was shortened by 5 bases and J by 6 bases, with 14 bases between the two germline ends. Original methodology: It was from reference gene primer amplification that nucleated cell counts were estimated. TCRdb keeps only in-frame clones here, not all; method: immunoSEQ multiplex PCR. V, J and clone size derive from that table, while D and trimming were established from the DNA sequence. This sample has about 100,000 clones, with 86% found just once. The TCR originated in a man aged 80 or over with active or convalescent COVID-19. The chain carries TRBV15 and TRBJ2-4; a possible D gene is TRBD1 (6 bases). Source material: peripheral blood. The CDR3 loop reads CATSSTGHGNIQYF. The CDR3 nucleotides are TGTGCCACCAGCTCCACAGGGCATGGAAACATTCAGTACTTC.